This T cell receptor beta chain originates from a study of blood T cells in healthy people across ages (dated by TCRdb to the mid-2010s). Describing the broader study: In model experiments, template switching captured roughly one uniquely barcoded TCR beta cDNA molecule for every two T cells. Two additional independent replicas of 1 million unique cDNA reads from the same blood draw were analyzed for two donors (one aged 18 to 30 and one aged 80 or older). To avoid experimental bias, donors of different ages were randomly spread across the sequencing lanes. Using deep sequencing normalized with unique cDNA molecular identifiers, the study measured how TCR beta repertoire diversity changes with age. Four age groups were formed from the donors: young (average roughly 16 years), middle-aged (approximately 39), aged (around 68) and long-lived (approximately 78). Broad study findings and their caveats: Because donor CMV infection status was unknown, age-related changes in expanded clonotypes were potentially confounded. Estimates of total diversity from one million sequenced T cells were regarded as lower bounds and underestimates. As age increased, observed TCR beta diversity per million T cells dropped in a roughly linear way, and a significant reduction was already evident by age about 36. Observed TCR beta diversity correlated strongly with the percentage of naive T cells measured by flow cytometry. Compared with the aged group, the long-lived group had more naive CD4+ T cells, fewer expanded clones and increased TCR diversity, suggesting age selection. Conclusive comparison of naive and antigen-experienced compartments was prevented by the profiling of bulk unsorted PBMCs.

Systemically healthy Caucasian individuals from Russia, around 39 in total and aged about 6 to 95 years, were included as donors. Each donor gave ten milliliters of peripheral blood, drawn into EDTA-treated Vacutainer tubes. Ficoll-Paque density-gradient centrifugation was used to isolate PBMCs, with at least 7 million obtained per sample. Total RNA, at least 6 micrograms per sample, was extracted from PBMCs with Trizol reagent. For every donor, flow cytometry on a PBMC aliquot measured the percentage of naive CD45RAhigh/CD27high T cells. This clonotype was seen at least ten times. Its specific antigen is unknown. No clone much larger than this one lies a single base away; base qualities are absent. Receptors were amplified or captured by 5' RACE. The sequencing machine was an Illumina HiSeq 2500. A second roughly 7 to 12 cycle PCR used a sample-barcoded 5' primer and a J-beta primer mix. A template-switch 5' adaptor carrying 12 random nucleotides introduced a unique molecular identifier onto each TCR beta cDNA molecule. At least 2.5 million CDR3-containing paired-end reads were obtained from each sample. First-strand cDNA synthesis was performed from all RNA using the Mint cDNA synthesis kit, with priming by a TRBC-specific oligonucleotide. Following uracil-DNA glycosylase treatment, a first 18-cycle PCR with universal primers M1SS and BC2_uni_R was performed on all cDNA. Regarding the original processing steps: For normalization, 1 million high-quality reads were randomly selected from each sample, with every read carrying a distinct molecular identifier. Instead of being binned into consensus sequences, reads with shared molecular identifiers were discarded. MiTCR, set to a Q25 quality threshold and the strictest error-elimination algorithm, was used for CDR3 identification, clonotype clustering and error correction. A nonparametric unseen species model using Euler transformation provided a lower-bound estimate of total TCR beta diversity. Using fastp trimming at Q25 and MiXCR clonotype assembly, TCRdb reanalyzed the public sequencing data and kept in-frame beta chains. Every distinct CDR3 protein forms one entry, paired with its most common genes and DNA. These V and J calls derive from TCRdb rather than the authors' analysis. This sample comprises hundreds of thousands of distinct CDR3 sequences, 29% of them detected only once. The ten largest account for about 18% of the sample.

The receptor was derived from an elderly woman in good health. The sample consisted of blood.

The CDR3 reads CASSPSLSSTDTQYF. The bases read TGTGCCAGCAGCCCTAGTCTATCTAGCACAGATACGCAGTATTTT. Rearrangement joined TRBV11-2 to TRBJ2-3; too little of a D gene remains to name it. The CDR3 holds 15 amino acids from the cysteine to the phenylalanine. The kept DNA is CDR3 alone, 45 bases in frame from the first base. In the germline V gene, CDR1 corresponds to SGHAT and CDR2 to FQNNGV. Trimming costs V 5 bases and J 0 bases, and their ends lie 12 bases apart. The reference TRBV11-2 and TRBJ2-3 proteins fill in what lies around the CDR3, so the full variable domain reads EAGVAQSPRYKIIEKRQSVAFWCNPISGHATLYWYQQILGQGPKLLIQFQNNGVVDDSQLPKDRFSAERLKGVDSTLKIQPAKLEDSAVYLCASSPSLSSTDTQYFGPGTRLTVL.